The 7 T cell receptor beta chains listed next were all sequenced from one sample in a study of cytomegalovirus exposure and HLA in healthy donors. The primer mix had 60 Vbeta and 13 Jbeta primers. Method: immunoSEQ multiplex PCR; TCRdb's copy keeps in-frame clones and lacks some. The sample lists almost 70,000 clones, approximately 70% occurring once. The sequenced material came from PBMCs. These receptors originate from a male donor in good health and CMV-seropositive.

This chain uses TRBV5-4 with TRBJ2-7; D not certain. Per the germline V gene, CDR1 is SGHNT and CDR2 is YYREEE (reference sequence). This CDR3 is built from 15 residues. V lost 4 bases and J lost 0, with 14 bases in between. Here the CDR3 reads CASSRLEVGSYEQYF. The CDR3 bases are TGTGCCAGCAGCCGGCTAGAGGTCGGCTCCTACGAGCAGTACTTC.

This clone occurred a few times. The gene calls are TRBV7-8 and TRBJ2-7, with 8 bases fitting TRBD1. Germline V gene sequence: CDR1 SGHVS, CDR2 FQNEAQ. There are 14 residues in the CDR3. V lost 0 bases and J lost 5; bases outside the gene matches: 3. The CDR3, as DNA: TGTGCCAGCAGCTTAGCGACAGGGGTGCACGAGCAGTACTTC. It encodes CASSLATGVHEQYF.

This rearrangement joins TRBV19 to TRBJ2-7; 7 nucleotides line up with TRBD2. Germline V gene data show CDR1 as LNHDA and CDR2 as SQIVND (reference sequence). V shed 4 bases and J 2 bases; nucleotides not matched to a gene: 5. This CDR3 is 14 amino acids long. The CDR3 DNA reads TGTGCCAGTAGTAATGCGGGAGAGGCCTACGAGCAGTACTTC. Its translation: CASSNAGEAYEQYF.

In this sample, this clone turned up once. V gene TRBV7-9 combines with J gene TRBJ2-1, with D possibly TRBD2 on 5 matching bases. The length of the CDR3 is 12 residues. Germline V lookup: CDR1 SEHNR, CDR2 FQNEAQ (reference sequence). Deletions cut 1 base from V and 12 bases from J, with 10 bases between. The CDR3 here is CASSLERGRQFF. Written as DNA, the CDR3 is TGTGCCAGCAGCTTAGAGAGAGGGAGGCAGTTCTTC.

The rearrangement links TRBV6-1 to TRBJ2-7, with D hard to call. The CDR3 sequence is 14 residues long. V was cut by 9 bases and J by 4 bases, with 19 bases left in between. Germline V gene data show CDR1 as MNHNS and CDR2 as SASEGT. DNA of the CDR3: TGTGCCAGTGGGTCGTGGGCCCCAGTTTACGAGCAGTACTTC. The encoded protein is CASGSWAPVYEQYF.

In DNA form, the CDR3 reads TGTGCCATCAGTGAGTCGACTCGGGAGACCCAGTACTTC. Translation gives CAISESTRETQYF. This chain connects TRBV10-3 to TRBJ2-5; D is ambiguous. Trimming cost V 0 bases and J 5 bases, with 7 bases left between them. This CDR3 comprises 13 residues. Germline CDR1 reads ENHRY; CDR2 reads SYGVKD.

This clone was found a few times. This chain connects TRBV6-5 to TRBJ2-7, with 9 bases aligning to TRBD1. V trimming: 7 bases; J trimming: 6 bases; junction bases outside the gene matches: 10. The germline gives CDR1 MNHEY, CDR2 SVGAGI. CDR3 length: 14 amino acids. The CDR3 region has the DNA TGTGCCAGCAAAAGGGGACAGGGCTTTTCCGAGCAGTACTTC. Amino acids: CASKRGQGFSEQYF.